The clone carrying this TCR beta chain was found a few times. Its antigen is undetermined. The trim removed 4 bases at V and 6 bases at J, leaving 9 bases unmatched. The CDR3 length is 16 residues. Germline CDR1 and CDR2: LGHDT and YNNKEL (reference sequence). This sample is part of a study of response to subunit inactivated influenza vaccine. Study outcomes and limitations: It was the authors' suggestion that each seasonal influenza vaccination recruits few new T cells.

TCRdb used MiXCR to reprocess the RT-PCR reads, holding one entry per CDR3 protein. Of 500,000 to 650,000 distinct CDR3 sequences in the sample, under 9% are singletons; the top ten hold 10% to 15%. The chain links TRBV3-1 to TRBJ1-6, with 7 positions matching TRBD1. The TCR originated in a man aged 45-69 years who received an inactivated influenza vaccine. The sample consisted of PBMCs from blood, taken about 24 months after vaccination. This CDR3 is CASSRPTGTANSPLHF. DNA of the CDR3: TGTGCCAGCAGCCGCCCCACCGGGACAGCTAATTCACCCCTCCACTTT.